This record concerns one T cell receptor (beta chain) sequence. Antigen specificity is unknown. The data were obtained in a study of CD8 T cells in ankylosing spondylitis. Preparation of TCR beta libraries was done by quantitative 5'-RACE with molecular barcodes. TCRdb passed the 5' RACE reads through MiXCR, listing each CDR3 protein once. The sample lists about 360,000 distinct CDR3 sequences; 20% were seen once. The CDR3 length is 17 residues. Trimming stripped 4 bases from V and 6 bases from J, with 21 bases between. Germline CDR1 and CDR2: LNHNV and YYDKDF (reference sequence). Study-wide points: Disease-linked clones were reportedly significantly enriched in matched ankylosing spondylitis synovial fluid. A TCR beta motif of about eight highly homologous variants appeared characteristic of ankylosing spondylitis blood. Earlier authors reported some of these motif variants in reactive arthritis synovial fluid and blood.

This chain joins TRBV15 and TRBJ1-4, with D possibly TRBD1 on 5 matching bases. Sequenced sample: blood, either unsorted or a sorted T cell fraction (not recorded which). This TCR came from a male donor with ankylosing spondylitis or in good health (not recorded which). The CDR3 region has the DNA TGTGCCACCAGCACCCAGAGGGATCAGGGAGTTGATGAAAAACTGTTTTTT. Amino acids: CATSTQRDQGVDEKLFF.